One sample yielded the 23 T cell receptor beta chains listed below, sequenced in a study of blood T cell repertoires in COVID-19. Clones were sequenced by immunoSEQ multiplex PCR, and TCRdb holds only the in-frame ones, with some missing. The profile shows around 170,000 clones, 74% of them singletons. The sample was peripheral blood. The receptors derive from a woman older than 75 with acute or convalescent COVID-19.

This sequence joins TRBV11-3 and TRBJ2-7, with D unresolved. CDR3 length: 10 residues. Per germline, CDR1 SGHNT and CDR2 YENEEA. Trimming pared 6 bases from V and 6 bases from J, leaving 6 bases between. The CDR3 sequence: CASRLGEQYF. Here the CDR3 DNA reads TGTGCCAGCAGACTTGGCGAGCAGTACTTC.

V is TRBV2 and J is TRBJ2-5; D possibly corresponds to TRBD1 (6 bases). CDR1 is SNHLY and CDR2 is FYNNEI in the germline V gene. V was cut by 6 bases and J by 4 bases, with 15 bases left in between. The CDR3 runs to 14 residues. This CDR3 reads CASSRLLQGETQYF. CDR3 bases: TGTGCCAGCAGCCGACTTTTACAGGGAGAGACCCAGTACTTC.

The chain employs TRBV10-3 and TRBJ2-5; D is undetermined. Germline V gene sequence: CDR1 ENHRY, CDR2 SYGVKD. Deletions cut 4 bases from V and 5 bases from J, with 8 bases between. The CDR3 consists of 12 residues. As DNA, the CDR3 is TGTGCCATCAGTGGACCGAGGGAGACCCAGTACTTC. It translates to CAISGPRETQYF.

This clone has only a few counts. The chain carries TRBV21-1 and TRBJ1-2; TRBD1 is taken as the D call from the table, unchecked against the DNA. TRBV21-1 is given as a pseudogene. The CDR3 has 14 amino acids. The DNA for the CDR3 is TGTGCCAGCAGCCGCTGTCAGGGCCTCTATGGCTACACCTTC. It translates to CASSRCQGLYGYTF.

The J gene is TRBJ2-1, the V gene TRBV10-2; tentatively, D is TRBD2 (5 bases). CDR3 size: 14 residues. Per the germline V gene, CDR1 is WSHSY and CDR2 is SAAADI. The germline V and J ends were trimmed by 0 bases and 9 bases, with 12 bases remaining between them. CDR3 coding DNA: TGCGCCAGCAGTGAGTCGACTGGAGGTAGTGAGCAGTTCTTC. This encodes CASSESTGGSEQFF.

The chain carries TRBV4-2 and TRBJ2-1; D not resolved. The V gene lost 0 bases and the J gene lost 0 bases, with 12 bases spanning the gap. In germline, CDR1 is LGHNA, CDR2 YNFKEQ. The CDR3 has 17 amino acids. DNA for the CDR3: TGTGCCAGCAGCCAAGATCAAGGCGGTAACTCCTACAATGAGCAGTTCTTC. Its protein is CASSQDQGGNSYNEQFF.

This clone appeared a few times. V gene TRBV2 combines with J gene TRBJ1-5, with TRBD1 as a possible D gene (6 bases). The germline CDR1 and CDR2 sequences are SNHLY and FYNNEI. CDR3 length: 14 residues. V was clipped by 7 bases and J by 4 bases, with 14 bases between them. The CDR3 nucleotides read TGTGCCAGCATTGGCTCAGGGGTAAATCAGCCCCAGCATTTT. Its protein product is CASIGSGVNQPQHF.

The chain combines TRBV6-5 with TRBJ1-2; 8 nucleotides match TRBD1. Germline values: CDR1 MNHEY, CDR2 SVGAGI. This CDR3 is 15 amino acids long. V shed 0 bases, J shed 6 bases, and the junction held 6 bases outside the gene matches. The CDR3 sequence: CASSYSDRAEDGYTF. CDR3 bases: TGTGCCAGCAGTTACTCGGACAGGGCAGAGGATGGCTACACCTTC.

V gene TRBV10-2 combines with J gene TRBJ1-2; a weak D match, TRBD1 (5 bases). Germline V gene data show CDR1 as WSHSY and CDR2 as SAAADI. The germline V and J ends were trimmed by 3 bases and 0 bases, with 8 bases remaining between them. The CDR3 runs 14 residues. The CDR3 region is CASSEWGANYGYTF. In DNA, the CDR3 is TGCGCCAGCAGTGAATGGGGGGCTAACTATGGCTACACCTTC.

The V call is TRBV29-1, the J call TRBJ2-6; D might be TRBD2 (6 bases). CDR3 length: 15 residues. V was clipped by 2 bases and J by 4 bases, with 12 bases between them. Germline V gives CDR1 SQVTM, CDR2 ANQGSEA. The CDR3 is CSVESGTSGANVLTF. DNA of the CDR3: TGCAGCGTTGAATCTGGTACTAGCGGGGCCAACGTCCTGACTTTC.

The chain couples TRBV5-1 to TRBJ2-5, with TRBD2 as a possible D gene (6 bases). The V end lost 2 bases, the J end lost 4 bases, and 12 bases lay between the germline ends. Germline V CDR1 and CDR2: SGHRS, YFSETQ. CDR3 length equals 14 residues. The CDR3 protein is CASSFSLAGETQYF. The DNA of the CDR3 is TGCGCCAGCAGCTTTTCACTAGCCGGAGAGACCCAGTACTTC.

The chain employs TRBV13 and TRBJ1-1; 7 bases are a match to TRBD1. From germline, CDR1 is PRHDT and CDR2 FYEKMQ (reference sequence). J lost 4 bases, V lost 5 bases, and 13 bases had no gene match. This CDR3 has 16 residues. The CDR3 nucleotides are TGTGCCAGCAGCCTAACGACAGGGTATCGAGGCACTGAAGCTTTCTTT. The encoded protein is CASSLTTGYRGTEAFF.

This sequence joins TRBV7-9 and TRBJ1-4; 9 bases agree with TRBD1. The CDR3 spans 16 residues. Trimming took 4 bases from V and 7 from J; bases not matched to a gene: 10. In germline, CDR1 is SEHNR, CDR2 FQNEAQ (reference sequence). CDR3 region: CASSSPTGGNFEKLFF. In DNA, the CDR3 is TGTGCCAGCAGCTCCCCCACAGGGGGCAATTTTGAAAAACTGTTTTTT.

The rearrangement links TRBV5-8 to TRBJ1-4, with D hard to call. Germline-derived CDR1 and CDR2 are SGHTS and YDEGEE. The CDR3 has 15 amino acids. The V and J ends lost 2 bases and 4 bases respectively, with 12 bases between them. CDR3 sequence: CASSLRLSLNEKLFF. For the CDR3, the DNA is TGTGCCAGCAGCTTACGTTTGAGCCTTAATGAAAAACTGTTTTTT.

The V and J genes are TRBV5-4 and TRBJ2-3; 10 nucleotides line up with TRBD2. Per germline, CDR1 SGHNT and CDR2 YYREEE (reference sequence). V shed 0 bases, J shed 2 bases, and the junction held 3 bases outside the gene matches. This CDR3 comprises 16 residues. The CDR3 DNA reads TGTGCCAGCAGCTTGGAACTAGCGGGAAACACAGATACGCAGTATTTT. Translated, it gives CASSLELAGNTDTQYF.

V usage is TRBV19 and J usage is TRBJ2-5; a possible D gene is TRBD1 (5 bases). The CDR3 is made up of 13 amino acids. V was pared by 5 bases and J by 5 bases, with 12 bases between. CDR1 and CDR2 from the germline V gene are LNHDA and SQIVND (reference sequence). For the CDR3, the DNA is TGTGCCAGTAGTGGGTCAGGGCTGGAGACCCAGTACTTC. This sequence encodes CASSGSGLETQYF.

The table lists this clone with a few counts. The chain joins TRBV5-1 to TRBJ2-2; TRBD2 aligns across 8 bases. Trimming at V came to 1 base and at J to 4 bases, leaving 6 bases not matched to a gene. Germline V gene data show CDR1 as SGHRS and CDR2 as YFSETQ. This CDR3 region has 16 residues. CDR3 DNA: TGCGCCAGCAGCTTGCCAGCGGGAGCGTCCACCGGGGAGCTGTTTTTT. The encoded protein is CASSLPAGASTGELFF.

The CDR3: CASSELGDSTGELFF. The CDR3 bases are TGTGCCAGCAGTGAATTGGGGGACAGTACCGGGGAGCTGTTTTTT. The chain couples TRBV25-1 to TRBJ2-2, with TRBD1 matching 7 bases. CDR3 length: 15 amino acids. V lost 1 base, J lost 5 bases, and 4 bases stayed unmatched. CDR1 MGHDK and CDR2 SYGVNS come from the germline V gene.

This sequence joins TRBV6-5 and TRBJ2-7; TRBD2 agrees at 7 bases. The length of the CDR3 is 13 residues. V lost 7 bases and J lost 5; bases outside the gene matches: 8. Germline values: CDR1 MNHEY, CDR2 SVGAGI. The CDR3 DNA reads TGTGCCAGCATCGCGGGACTAAAGGACGAGCAGTACTTC. This codes for CASIAGLKDEQYF.

The rearrangement links TRBV5-6 to TRBJ2-7; 10 bases are a match to TRBD2. J gave up 7 bases and V 1 base, and 8 bases lay outside the gene matches. In germline, CDR1 is SGHDT, CDR2 YYEEEE. The CDR3 length is 15 residues. The CDR3 sequence: CASSLRLAGVGEQYF. The CDR3 DNA reads as TGTGCCAGCAGCTTGCGCCTAGCGGGAGTGGGTGAGCAGTACTTC.

This chain joins TRBV4-3 and TRBJ1-2; a possible D gene is TRBD1 (6 bases). This CDR3 is 18 amino acids long. Trimming left V 1 base short and J 4 bases short, with 22 bases between. The germline gives CDR1 LGHNA, CDR2 YSLEER. The CDR3 loop reads CASSQGAQVQGSAYGYTF. The CDR3 nucleotides read TGCGCCAGCAGCCAAGGTGCGCAGGTTCAGGGGTCGGCCTATGGCTACACCTTC.

V is TRBV19 and J is TRBJ2-2, with TRBD1 matching over 9 bases. The CDR3 sequence is 15 residues long. Germline assignment: CDR1 LNHDA and CDR2 SQIVND (reference sequence). V lost 6 bases and J lost 7; bases outside the gene matches: 9. This CDR3 is CASSRRDREVGELFF. CDR3 nucleotide sequence: TGTGCCAGTAGCCGCCGGGACAGGGAGGTCGGGGAGCTGTTTTTT.

This clone was recorded a few times. The V and J genes are TRBV4-3 and TRBJ2-7, with TRBD2 matching over 10 bases. There are 16 residues in the CDR3. J was trimmed by 4 bases and V by 1 base; bases with no gene match: 7. Looked up from germline, CDR1 is LGHNA and CDR2 is YSLEER. CDR3 bases: TGCGCCAGCAGCCAAGGTGTGGCTAGCGGGGGTTACGAGCAGTACTTC. Translation: CASSQGVASGGYEQYF.